Each of the 17 T cell receptor beta chains below was sequenced from the same sample in a study of blood T cell repertoires in COVID-19. Method: immunoSEQ multiplex PCR; TCRdb's copy keeps in-frame clones and lacks some. This repertoire shows roughly 120,000 clones, approximately 81% found once; its top ten account for about 5.5%. Sequencing used peripheral blood. Source of these receptors: a man older than 75 with COVID-19, enrolled during active disease.

CDR3 sequence: CASSLSTGQGSNQPQHF. The CDR3 nucleotides read TGTGCCAGCAGTTTGTCTACTGGACAGGGTAGCAATCAGCCCCAGCATTTT. The V call is TRBV28, the J call TRBJ1-5; 8 bases fit TRBD1. J gave up 0 bases and V 3 bases, and 7 bases lay outside the gene matches. The CDR3 runs 17 residues. Germline lookup yields CDR1 MDHEN and CDR2 SYDVKM.

This clone showed up just a few times. The CDR3: CASSQGRDLAYEQYF. The CDR3 region has the DNA TGTGCCAGCAGCCAAGGCCGGGATCTGGCCTACGAGCAGTACTTC. The chain carries TRBV3-1 (or the pseudogene TRBV3-2) and TRBJ2-7, with D perhaps matching TRBD2 (5 bases). CDR3 length: 15 amino acids. Deletions cut 1 base from V and 2 bases from J, with 12 bases between. The V gene's germline CDR1 is LGHDT and CDR2 YNNKEL (reference sequence).

The V gene is TRBV5-8, the J gene TRBJ2-1, with 7 bases that match TRBD1. V lost 0 bases and J lost 8; bases outside the gene matches: 5. Germline V gene sequence: CDR1 SGHTS, CDR2 YDEGEE. The CDR3 runs to 14 residues. In DNA, the CDR3 is TGTGCCAGCAGCTTGGAGGTCAGGGGGTATGAGCAGTTCTTC. Protein: CASSLEVRGYEQFF.

This chain uses TRBV27 with TRBJ1-2; TRBD1 matches at 8 bases. CDR1 is MNHEY and CDR2 is SMNVEV in the germline V gene (reference sequence). With V trimmed by 0 bases and J by 5 bases, 8 bases remained unmatched. The CDR3 length is 16 residues. The CDR3 DNA is TGTGCCAGCAGTTTATCGAAGGCAGGGGGCTGGTATGGCTACACCTTC. Amino acid sequence: CASSLSKAGGWYGYTF.

This clone has just a few counts. V usage is TRBV19 and J usage is TRBJ2-4; D might be TRBD2 (5 bases). Trimming pared 6 bases from V and 0 bases from J, leaving 9 bases between. Germline loops: CDR1 LNHDA, CDR2 SQIVND (reference sequence). CDR3 length equals 14 residues. CDR3 amino acids: CASRRDIAKNIQYF. The CDR3 DNA reads as TGTGCCAGTAGGAGGGATATAGCCAAAAACATTCAGTACTTC.

This chain links TRBV2 with TRBJ1-1; D unclear. This CDR3 region has 13 residues. The V gene's germline CDR1 is SNHLY and CDR2 FYNNEI. V lost 5 bases, J lost 1 base, and 8 bases lay in between. CDR3 in amino acids: CASSQTENTEAFF. CDR3 sequence (DNA): TGTGCCAGCAGTCAAACAGAGAACACTGAAGCTTTCTTT.

This clone showed up just once. The chain uses TRBV28 and TRBJ2-7, with D possibly matching TRBD2 (5 bases). The V end was cut by 5 bases, the J end by 4 bases, with 9 bases between. CDR3 length: 12 amino acids. Germline CDR1 reads MDHEN; CDR2 reads SYDVKM. CDR3 sequence: CASSRGMYEQYF. For the CDR3, the DNA is TGTGCCAGCAGTCGAGGGATGTACGAGCAGTACTTC.

In its sample, this clone was seen once. The chain recombines TRBV2 with TRBJ2-4; 8 bases map to TRBD2. The trim removed 5 bases at V and 0 bases at J, leaving 6 bases unmatched. Germline V gene lookup returns CDR1 SNHLY and CDR2 FYNNEI. The CDR3 covers 16 residues. The CDR3: CASSQTSGIAKNIQYF. CDR3 in DNA: TGTGCCAGCAGTCAAACTAGCGGAATAGCCAAAAACATTCAGTACTTC.

This rearrangement joins TRBV18 to TRBJ1-5; D ambiguous. The CDR3 is 17 amino acids. Germline values: CDR1 KGHSH, CDR2 LQKENI. V lost 0 bases, J lost 6 bases, and 18 bases lay in between. The CDR3 sequence: CASSPPNRAAAGQPQHF. Here the CDR3 DNA reads TGTGCCAGCTCACCACCGAATCGGGCAGCGGCGGGTCAGCCCCAGCATTTT.

V usage is TRBV14 and J usage is TRBJ1-6; unclear D gene. V dropped 0 bases and J dropped 9 bases, with 12 bases sitting between them. Per the germline V gene, CDR1 is SGHDN and CDR2 is FVKESK. The CDR3 has 15 residues. CDR3 loop: CASSQDQVLSSPLHF. The CDR3, as DNA: TGTGCCAGCAGCCAAGATCAGGTCCTCAGTTCACCCCTCCACTTT.

V and J are TRBV6-2 or TRBV6-3 and TRBJ2-2; 8 bases match TRBD2. With 2 bases clipped from V and 3 bases from J, the junction kept 14 bases outside the gene matches. This CDR3 has 19 residues. CDR1 is MNHEY, CDR2 SVGEGT, per germline. The chain's CDR3 is CASSYALLTSGYYTGELFF. The CDR3 coding sequence is TGTGCCAGCAGTTACGCCCTCCTAACTAGCGGATATTACACCGGGGAGCTGTTTTTT.

This chain uses TRBV28 with TRBJ2-7; D might be TRBD2 (7 bases). Trimming stripped 1 base from V and 4 bases from J, with 23 bases between. The CDR3 loop spans 18 amino acids. Germline CDR1 and CDR2: MDHEN and SYDVKM. The CDR3 protein is CASSLLAGRNQGSYEQYF. CDR3 DNA sequence: TGTGCCAGCAGTTTATTAGCGGGCCGAAACCAGGGGTCTTACGAGCAGTACTTC.

J is TRBJ2-1 and V is TRBV4-2, with TRBD2 matching over 10 bases. Germline CDR1 and CDR2: LGHNA and YNFKEQ. The CDR3 runs 15 residues. Unmatched junction bases numbered 4, after V lost 2 bases and J lost 6 bases. The CDR3 is CASSQLAGAFNEQFF. The DNA for the CDR3 is TGTGCCAGCAGCCAACTAGCGGGAGCCTTCAATGAGCAGTTCTTC.

The chain employs TRBV6-5 and TRBJ2-1; 7 bases map to TRBD2. V shed 0 bases and J 2 bases; nucleotides not matched to a gene: 4. From germline, CDR1 is MNHEY and CDR2 SVGAGI. The CDR3 has 16 residues. Here the CDR3 reads CASSYSAGEAYNEQFF. As DNA, the CDR3 is TGTGCCAGCAGTTACTCGGCGGGAGAGGCCTACAATGAGCAGTTCTTC.

The sample holds a few counts of this clone. The genes are TRBV7-2 and TRBJ2-7; 7 bases agree with TRBD1. The ends lost 4 bases at V and 1 base at J; junction bases unmatched: 4. The CDR3 runs to 14 residues. Germline-derived CDR1 and CDR2 are SGHTA and FQGNSA. The chain's CDR3 is CASSSRQGSYEQYF. The CDR3 nucleotides are TGTGCCAGCAGCTCCCGACAGGGATCCTACGAGCAGTACTTC.

The V call is TRBV6-5, the J call TRBJ2-7, with TRBD2 matching over 8 bases. Trimming removed 5 bases from V and 1 base from J; junction bases left unmatched: 7. Germline loops: CDR1 MNHEY, CDR2 SVGAGI. CDR3 length equals 15 residues. This CDR3 is CASSRTLAGSYEQYF. CDR3 DNA: TGTGCCAGCAGTCGGACTTTAGCGGGATCCTACGAGCAGTACTTC.

The chain joins TRBV27 to TRBJ1-4, with D possibly matching TRBD1 (5 bases). The CDR3 extends over 14 amino acids. V lost 4 bases and J lost 10, with 16 bases in between. Germline V CDR1 and CDR2: MNHEY, SMNVEV (reference sequence). As DNA, the CDR3 is TGTGCCAGCAGTTACCTCGGGGGATCTGGAAAACTGTTTTTT. Protein: CASSYLGGSGKLFF.